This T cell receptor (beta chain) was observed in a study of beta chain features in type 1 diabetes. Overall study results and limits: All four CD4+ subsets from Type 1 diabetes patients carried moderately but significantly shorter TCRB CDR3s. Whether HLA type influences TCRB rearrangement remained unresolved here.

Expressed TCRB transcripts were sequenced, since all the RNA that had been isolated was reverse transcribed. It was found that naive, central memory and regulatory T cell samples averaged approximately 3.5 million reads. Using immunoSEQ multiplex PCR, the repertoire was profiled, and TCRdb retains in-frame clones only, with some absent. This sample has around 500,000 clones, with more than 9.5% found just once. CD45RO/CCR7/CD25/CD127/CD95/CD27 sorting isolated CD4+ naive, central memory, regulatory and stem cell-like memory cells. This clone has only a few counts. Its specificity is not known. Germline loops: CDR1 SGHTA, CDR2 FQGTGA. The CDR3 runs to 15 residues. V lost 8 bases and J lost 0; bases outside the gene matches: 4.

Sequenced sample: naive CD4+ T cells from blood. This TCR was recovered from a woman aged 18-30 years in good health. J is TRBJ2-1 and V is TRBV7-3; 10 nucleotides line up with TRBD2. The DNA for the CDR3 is TGTGCCAGCGCAGCGGGAGGGCCCTCCTACAATGAGCAGTTCTTC. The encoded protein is CASAAGGPSYNEQFF.